This T cell receptor (beta chain) emerged from a study of cytomegalovirus exposure and HLA in healthy donors. The wider study: Earlier, some 180 million T cells were analyzed, and about 120 million unique TCR beta sequences were found among them. Study observations and caveats: Donors belonging to an Asian-associated ancestry cluster reportedly showed fewer N-insertions in productive TCRs than the 666-donor mean, according to what a later analysis found. In a later analysis, at a false discovery rate of 0.05, 16,951 TCR beta sequences matched HLA alleles.

On this clone itself: Its antigen is not identified.

The donors comprised healthy bone marrow donors. The CDR3 covers 14 residues. Losses at the gene ends were 8 bases for V and 6 bases for J; bases not matched to a gene: 10. Germline CDR1 reads MDHEN; CDR2 reads SYDVKM. A multiplex PCR was run with 60 Vbeta primers and 13 Jbeta primers. Repertoires were generated with immunoSEQ multiplex PCR, while TCRdb's copy carries only in-frame clones and drops some. The sample contains about 110,000 clones, around 80% of which appear only once. The TCR was taken from a man between 35 and 55 years old in good health and CMV-seropositive. What was sequenced was PBMCs. The chain uses TRBV28 and TRBJ2-1; 7 nucleotides agree with TRBD1. CDR3 sequence reads: CASHETGYFNEQFF. CDR3 in DNA: TGTGCCAGCCACGAGACAGGGTATTTCAATGAGCAGTTCTTC.